A selection of T cell receptor beta chains follows, all from one sample in a study of shared clonotypes between healthy human individuals. Data came from immunoSEQ multiplex PCR; TCRdb stores just in-frame clones and leaves some out. The sample lists some 1 million clones; 65% to 75% were seen once. The sequencing sample was made of memory CD4+ T cells sorted from blood. These receptor sequences come from a man between 18 and 35 years old in good health. Both conserved end residues are part of each CDR3. D genes are given only for firm matches. Clone size is not always given. Where it is, it says once, few, many or a class for expanded clones.

D gene	clone size	V gene	J gene	CDR3 protein	CDR3 DNA
NA	few	TRBV7-9	TRBJ2-1	CASSLAGKSGNEQFF	TGTGCCAGCAGCTTAGCGGGGAAATCGGGCAATGAGCAGTTCTTC
NA	few	TRBV19	TRBJ1-6	CASSSDAGRSPLHF	TGTGCCAGTAGTTCGGACGCGGGGCGTTCACCCCTCCACTTT
NA	NA	TRBV29-1	TRBJ1-2	CSVGGSNYGYTF	TGCAGCGTAGGGGGTTCAAACTATGGCTACACCTTC
TRBD1	NA	TRBV29-1	TRBJ1-5	CSVRQGGQPQHF	TGCAGCGTCCGACAGGGTGGACAGCCCCAGCATTTT
NA	NA	TRBV9	TRBJ2-2	CASSVGQLNTGELFF	TGTGCCAGCAGCGTAGGCCAGTTGAACACCGGGGAGCTGTTTTTT
NA	NA	TRBV5-6	TRBJ1-2	CASAISTDYGYTF	TGTGCCAGCGCAATATCAACGGACTATGGCTACACCTTC
NA	NA	TRBV5-8	TRBJ1-5	CASSFAVDRNQPQHF	TGTGCCAGCAGCTTTGCCGTAGATCGCAATCAGCCCCAGCATTTT
TRBD1	NA	TRBV18	TRBJ1-6	CASSRAIRQGPNSPLHF	TGTGCCAGCTCACGCGCGATCAGACAGGGGCCAAATTCACCCCTCCACTTT
NA	few	TRBV18	TRBJ1-2	CASSPPAGPYGYTF	TGTGCCAGCTCACCACCAGCGGGCCCCTATGGCTACACCTTC
NA	once	TRBV5-8	TRBJ1-5	CASSLGLGRGNQPQHF	TGTGCCAGCAGCTTGGGTTTAGGGAGAGGAAATCAGCCCCAGCATTTT
NA	NA	TRBV5-1	TRBJ2-2	CASREGASTGELFF	TGCGCCAGCAGGGAGGGGGCGAGCACCGGGGAGCTGTTTTTT
NA	NA	TRBV7-2	TRBJ2-5	CASSGLKETQYF	TGTGCCAGCAGCGGTTTAAAGGAGACCCAGTACTTC
TRBD1	NA	TRBV7-9	TRBJ2-7	CASSPRDRLYEQYF	TGTGCCAGCAGCCCCCGGGACAGGTTATACGAGCAGTACTTC
NA	NA	TRBV2	TRBJ1-5	CASSERNVGQPQHF	TGTGCCAGCAGTGAACGAAATGTCGGTCAGCCCCAGCATTTT
TRBD2	NA	TRBV15	TRBJ2-7	CATRDGWPSGDYEQYF	TGTGCCACCAGAGATGGGTGGCCTAGCGGGGATTACGAGCAGTACTTC
NA	NA	TRBV2	TRBJ2-1	CASSTPMGIHYNEQFF	TGTGCCAGCAGTACGCCCATGGGGATCCACTACAATGAGCAGTTCTTC
NA	NA	TRBV10-1	TRBJ2-7	CASSEGLDYEQYF	TGCGCCAGCAGTGAGGGGCTCGACTACGAGCAGTACTTC